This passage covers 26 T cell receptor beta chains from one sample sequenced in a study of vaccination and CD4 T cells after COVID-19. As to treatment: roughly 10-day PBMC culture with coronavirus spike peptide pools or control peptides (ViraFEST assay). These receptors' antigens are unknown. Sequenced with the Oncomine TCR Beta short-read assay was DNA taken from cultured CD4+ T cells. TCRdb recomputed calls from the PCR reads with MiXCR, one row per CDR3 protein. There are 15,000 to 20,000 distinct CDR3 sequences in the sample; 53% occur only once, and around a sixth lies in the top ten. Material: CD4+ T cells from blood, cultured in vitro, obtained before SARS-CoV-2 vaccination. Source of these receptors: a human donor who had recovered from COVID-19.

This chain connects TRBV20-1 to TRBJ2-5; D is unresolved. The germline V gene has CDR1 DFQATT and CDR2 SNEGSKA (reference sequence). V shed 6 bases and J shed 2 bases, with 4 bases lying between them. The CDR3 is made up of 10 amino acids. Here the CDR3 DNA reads TGCAGTGCCAATCAAGAGACCCAGTACTTC. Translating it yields CSANQETQYF.

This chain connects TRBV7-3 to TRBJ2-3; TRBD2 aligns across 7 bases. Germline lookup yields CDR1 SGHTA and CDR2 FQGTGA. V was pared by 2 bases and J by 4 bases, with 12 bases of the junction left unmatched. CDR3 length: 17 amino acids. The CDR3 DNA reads TGTGCCAGCAGCTTATGGTTTCGCGGGGGAGTGGCAGATACGCAGTATTTT. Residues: CASSLWFRGGVADTQYF.

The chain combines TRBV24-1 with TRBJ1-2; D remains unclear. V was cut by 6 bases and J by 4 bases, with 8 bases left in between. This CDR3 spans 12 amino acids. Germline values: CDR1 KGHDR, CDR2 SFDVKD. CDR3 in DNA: TGTGCCACCAGTTCGGAACCCTATGGCTACACCTTC. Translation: CATSSEPYGYTF.

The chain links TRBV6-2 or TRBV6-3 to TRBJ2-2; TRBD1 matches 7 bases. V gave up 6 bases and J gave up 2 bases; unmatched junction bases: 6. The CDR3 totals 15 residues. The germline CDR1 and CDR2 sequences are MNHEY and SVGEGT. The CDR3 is CASSWGQINTGELFF. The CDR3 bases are TGTGCCAGCAGCTGGGGACAGATAAACACCGGGGAGCTGTTTTTT.

CDR3 DNA: TGTGCCAGCAGCTCAGGGAATGGGGGGGGAAACTGGAATTCACCCCTCCACTTT. Translated: CASSSGNGGGNWNSPLHF. The rearrangement uses TRBV7-3 and TRBJ1-6; the D gene is possibly TRBD1 (5 bases). CDR3 length: 18 residues. Trimming took off 4 bases at V and 7 bases at J, with 23 bases between the two ends. Germline-derived CDR1 and CDR2 are SGHTA and FQGTGA.

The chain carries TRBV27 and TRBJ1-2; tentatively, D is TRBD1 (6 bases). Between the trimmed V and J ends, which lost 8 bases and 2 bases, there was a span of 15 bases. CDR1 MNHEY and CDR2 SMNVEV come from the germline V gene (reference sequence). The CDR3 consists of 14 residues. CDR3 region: CASRAGQHNYGYTF. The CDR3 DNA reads TGTGCCAGCCGGGCCGGACAGCACAACTATGGCTACACCTTC.

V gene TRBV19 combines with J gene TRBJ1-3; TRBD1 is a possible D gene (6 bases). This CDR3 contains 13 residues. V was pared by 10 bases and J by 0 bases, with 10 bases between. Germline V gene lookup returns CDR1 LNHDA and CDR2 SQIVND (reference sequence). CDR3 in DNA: TGTGCCACCACGGGACACTCTGGAAACACCATATATTTT. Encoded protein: CATTGHSGNTIYF.

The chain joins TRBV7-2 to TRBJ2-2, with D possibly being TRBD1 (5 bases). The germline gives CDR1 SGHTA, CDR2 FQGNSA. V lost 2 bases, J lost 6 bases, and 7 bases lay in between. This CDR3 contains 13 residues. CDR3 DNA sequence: TGTGCCAGCAGCTTATGGGGCTCCGGGGAGCTGTTTTTT. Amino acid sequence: CASSLWGSGELFF. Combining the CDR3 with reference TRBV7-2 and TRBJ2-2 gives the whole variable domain GAGVSQSPSNKVTEKGKDVELRCDPISGHTALYWYRQSLGQGLEFLIYFQGNSAPDKSGLPSDRFSAERTGGSVSTLTIQRTQQEDSAVYLCASSLWGSGELFFGEGSRLTVL.

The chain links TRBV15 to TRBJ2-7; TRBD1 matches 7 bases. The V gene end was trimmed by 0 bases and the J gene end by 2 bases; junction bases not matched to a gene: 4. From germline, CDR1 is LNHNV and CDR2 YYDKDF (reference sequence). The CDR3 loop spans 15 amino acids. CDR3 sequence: CATSRDQGEPYEQYF. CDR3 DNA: TGTGCCACCAGCAGAGATCAGGGGGAACCCTACGAGCAGTACTTC.

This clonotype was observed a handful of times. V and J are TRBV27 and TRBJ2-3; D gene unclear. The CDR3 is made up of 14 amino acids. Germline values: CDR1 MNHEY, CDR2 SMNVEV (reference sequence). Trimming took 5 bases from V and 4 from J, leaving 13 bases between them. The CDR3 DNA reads TGTGCCAGCAGTGCGGCGAGTGGCCCAGATACGCAGTATTTT. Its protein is CASSAASGPDTQYF.

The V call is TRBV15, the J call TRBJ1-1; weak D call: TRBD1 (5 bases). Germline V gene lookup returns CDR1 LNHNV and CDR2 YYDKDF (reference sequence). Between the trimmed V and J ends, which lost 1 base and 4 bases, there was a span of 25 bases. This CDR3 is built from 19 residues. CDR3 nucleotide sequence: TGTGCCACCAGCAGAGCGCGGGGCCGTGGGTACGCATTACTCACTGAAGCTTTCTTT. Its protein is CATSRARGRGYALLTEAFF.

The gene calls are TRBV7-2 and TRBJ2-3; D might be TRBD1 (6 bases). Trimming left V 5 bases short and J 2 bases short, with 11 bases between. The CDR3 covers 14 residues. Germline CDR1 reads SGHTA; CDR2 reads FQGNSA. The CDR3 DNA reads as TGTGCCAGCAGCCCGGACAGTTACACAGATACGCAGTATTTT. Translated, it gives CASSPDSYTDTQYF.

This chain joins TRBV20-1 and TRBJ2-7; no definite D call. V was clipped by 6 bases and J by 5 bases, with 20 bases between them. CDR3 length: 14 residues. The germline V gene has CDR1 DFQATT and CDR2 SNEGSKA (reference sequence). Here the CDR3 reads CSAQPRTVYHEQYF. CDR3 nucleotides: TGCAGTGCCCAACCGAGGACCGTTTATCACGAGCAGTACTTC.

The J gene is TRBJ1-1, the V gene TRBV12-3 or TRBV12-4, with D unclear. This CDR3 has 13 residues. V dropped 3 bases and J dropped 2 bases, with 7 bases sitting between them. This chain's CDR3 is CASSLGDNTEAFF. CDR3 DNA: TGTGCCAGCAGTTTGGGCGACAACACTGAAGCTTTCTTT.

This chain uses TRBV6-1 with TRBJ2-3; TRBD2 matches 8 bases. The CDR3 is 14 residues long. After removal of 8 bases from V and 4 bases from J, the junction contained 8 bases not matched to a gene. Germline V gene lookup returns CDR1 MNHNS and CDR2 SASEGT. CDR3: CASRLAMGADTQYF. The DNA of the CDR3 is TGTGCCAGCCGACTAGCGATGGGTGCAGATACGCAGTATTTT.

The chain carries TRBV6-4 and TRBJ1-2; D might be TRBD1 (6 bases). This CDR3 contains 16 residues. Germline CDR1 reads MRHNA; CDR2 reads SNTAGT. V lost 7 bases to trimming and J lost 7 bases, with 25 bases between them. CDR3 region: CASISEGVQVGAGYTF. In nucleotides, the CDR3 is TGTGCCAGCATCTCAGAGGGGGTACAAGTAGGCGCTGGCTACACCTTC.

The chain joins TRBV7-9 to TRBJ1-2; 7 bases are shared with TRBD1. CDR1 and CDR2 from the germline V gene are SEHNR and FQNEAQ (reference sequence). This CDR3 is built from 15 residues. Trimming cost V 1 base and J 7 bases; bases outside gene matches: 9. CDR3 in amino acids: CASSLVGGAKVGYTF. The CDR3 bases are TGTGCCAGCAGCTTAGTAGGGGGCGCTAAGGTTGGCTACACCTTC.

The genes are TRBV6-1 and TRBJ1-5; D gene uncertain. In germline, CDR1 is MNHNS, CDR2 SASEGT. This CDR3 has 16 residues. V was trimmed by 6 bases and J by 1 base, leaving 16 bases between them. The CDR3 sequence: CASSKYPSLSNQPQHF. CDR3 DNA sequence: TGTGCCAGCAGCAAGTACCCCTCCTTGAGCAATCAGCCCCAGCATTTT.

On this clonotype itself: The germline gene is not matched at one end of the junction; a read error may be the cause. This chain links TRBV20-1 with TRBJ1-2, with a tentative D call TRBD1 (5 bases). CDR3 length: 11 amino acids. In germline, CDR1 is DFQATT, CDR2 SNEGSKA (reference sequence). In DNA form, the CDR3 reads TGCAGTGCTAGGGTGGGGGGTGGCTACGCCTTC. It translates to CSARVGGGYAF.

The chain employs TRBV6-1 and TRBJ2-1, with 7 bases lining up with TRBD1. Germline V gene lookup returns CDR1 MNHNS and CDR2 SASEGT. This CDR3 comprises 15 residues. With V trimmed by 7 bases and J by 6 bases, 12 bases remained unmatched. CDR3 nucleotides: TGTGCCAGCAAGAAGGGGGCTGGAGCCACCAATGAGCAGTTCTTC. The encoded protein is CASKKGAGATNEQFF.

CDR3 nucleotides: TGTGCCAGCAGTTACGTTGCGGCTGGGTACGGCTACACCTTC. Translated: CASSYVAAGYGYTF. V is TRBV6-5 and J is TRBJ1-2; no firm D call. There are 14 residues in the CDR3. CDR1 MNHEY and CDR2 SVGAGI come from the germline V gene. Trimming removed 2 bases from V and 8 bases from J, with 15 bases in between.

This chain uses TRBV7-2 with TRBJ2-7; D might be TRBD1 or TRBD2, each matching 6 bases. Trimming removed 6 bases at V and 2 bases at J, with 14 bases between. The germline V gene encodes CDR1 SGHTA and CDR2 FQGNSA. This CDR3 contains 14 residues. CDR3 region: CASRALGGPYEQYF. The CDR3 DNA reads TGTGCCAGCAGGGCTCTAGGGGGGCCCTACGAGCAGTACTTC.

This CDR3 is CASSYGGIQETQYF. In DNA, the CDR3 is TGTGCCAGCAGTTATGGCGGGATCCAAGAGACCCAGTACTTC. The rearrangement links TRBV28 to TRBJ2-5; TRBD2 might be the D (6 bases). The V gene's germline CDR1 is MDHEN and CDR2 SYDVKM. The CDR3 covers 14 residues. Trimming removed 4 bases from V and 1 base from J, with 10 bases in between.

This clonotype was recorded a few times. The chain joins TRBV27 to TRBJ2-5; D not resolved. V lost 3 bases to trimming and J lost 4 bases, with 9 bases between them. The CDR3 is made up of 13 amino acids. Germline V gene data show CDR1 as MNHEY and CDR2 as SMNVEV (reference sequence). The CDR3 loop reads CASSFLAGETQYF. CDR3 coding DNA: TGTGCCAGCAGTTTTTTAGCCGGAGAGACCCAGTACTTC.

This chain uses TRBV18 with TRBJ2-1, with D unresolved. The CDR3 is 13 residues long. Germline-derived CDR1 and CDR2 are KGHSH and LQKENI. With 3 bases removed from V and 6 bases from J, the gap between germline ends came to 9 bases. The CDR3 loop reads CASSPPSVNEQFF. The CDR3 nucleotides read TGTGCCAGCTCACCCCCGTCGGTCAATGAGCAGTTCTTC. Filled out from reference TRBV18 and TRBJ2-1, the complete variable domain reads NAGVMQNPRHLVRRRGQEARLRCSPMKGHSHVYWYRQLPEEGLKFMVYLQKENIIDESGMPKERFSAEFPKEGPSILRIQQVVRGDSAAYFCASSPPSVNEQFFGPGTRLTVL.

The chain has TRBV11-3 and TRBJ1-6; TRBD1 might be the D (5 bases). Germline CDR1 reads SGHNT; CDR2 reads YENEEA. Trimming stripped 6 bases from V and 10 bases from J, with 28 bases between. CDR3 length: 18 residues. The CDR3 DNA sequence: TGTGCCAGCAGAGGGGATCCGGGACGCCTTCTCTCAGGGTCACCCCTCCACTTT. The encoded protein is CASRGDPGRLLSGSPLHF.